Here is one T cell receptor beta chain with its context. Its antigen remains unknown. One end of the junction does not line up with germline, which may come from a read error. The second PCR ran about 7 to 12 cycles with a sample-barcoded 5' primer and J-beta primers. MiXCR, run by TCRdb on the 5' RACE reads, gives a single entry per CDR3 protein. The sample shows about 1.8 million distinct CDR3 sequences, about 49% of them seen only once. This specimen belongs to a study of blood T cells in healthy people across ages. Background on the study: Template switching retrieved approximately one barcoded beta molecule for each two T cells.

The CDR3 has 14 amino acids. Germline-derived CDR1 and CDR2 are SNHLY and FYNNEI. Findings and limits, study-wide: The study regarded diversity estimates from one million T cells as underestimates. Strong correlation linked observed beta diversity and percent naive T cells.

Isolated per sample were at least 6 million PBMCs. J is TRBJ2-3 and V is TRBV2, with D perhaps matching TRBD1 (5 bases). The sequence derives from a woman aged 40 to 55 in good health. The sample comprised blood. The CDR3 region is CASDWGISTDTRYF. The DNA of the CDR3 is TGTGCCAGCGACTGGGGCATCAGCACAGATACGCGGTATTTT.